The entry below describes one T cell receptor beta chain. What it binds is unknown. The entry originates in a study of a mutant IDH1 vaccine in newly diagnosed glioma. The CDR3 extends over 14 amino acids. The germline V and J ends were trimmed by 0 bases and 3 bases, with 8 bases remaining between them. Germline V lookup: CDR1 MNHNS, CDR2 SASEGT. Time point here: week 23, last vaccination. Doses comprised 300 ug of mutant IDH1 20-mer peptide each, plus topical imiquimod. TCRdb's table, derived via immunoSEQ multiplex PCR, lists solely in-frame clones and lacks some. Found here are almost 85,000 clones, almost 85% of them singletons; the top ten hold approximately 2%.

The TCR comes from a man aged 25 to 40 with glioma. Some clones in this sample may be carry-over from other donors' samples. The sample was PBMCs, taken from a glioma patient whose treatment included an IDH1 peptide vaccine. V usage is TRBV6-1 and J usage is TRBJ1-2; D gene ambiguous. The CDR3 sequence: CASSEAAGDYGYTF. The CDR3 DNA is TGTGCCAGCAGTGAAGCAGCAGGAGACTATGGCTACACCTTC.